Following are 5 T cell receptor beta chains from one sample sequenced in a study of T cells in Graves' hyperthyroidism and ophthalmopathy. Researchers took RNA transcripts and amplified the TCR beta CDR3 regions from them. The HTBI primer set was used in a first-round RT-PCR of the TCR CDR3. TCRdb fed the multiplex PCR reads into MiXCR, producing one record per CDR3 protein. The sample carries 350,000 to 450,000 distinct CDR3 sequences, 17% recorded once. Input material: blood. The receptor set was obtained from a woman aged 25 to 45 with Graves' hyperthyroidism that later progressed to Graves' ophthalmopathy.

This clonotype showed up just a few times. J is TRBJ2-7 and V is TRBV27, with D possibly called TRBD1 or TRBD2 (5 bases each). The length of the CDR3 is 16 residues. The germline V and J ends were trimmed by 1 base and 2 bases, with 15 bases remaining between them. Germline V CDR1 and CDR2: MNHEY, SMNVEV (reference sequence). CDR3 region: CASSLFSGAKPYEQYF. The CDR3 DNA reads TGTGCCAGCAGTTTATTTTCCGGGGCCAAGCCCTACGAGCAGTACTTC.

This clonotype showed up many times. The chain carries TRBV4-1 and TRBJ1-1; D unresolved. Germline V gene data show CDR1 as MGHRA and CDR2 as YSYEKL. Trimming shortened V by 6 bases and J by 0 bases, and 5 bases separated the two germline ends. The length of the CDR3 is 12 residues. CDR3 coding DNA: TGCGCCAGCAGGCATGTGAACACTGAAGCTTTCTTT. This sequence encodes CASRHVNTEAFF.

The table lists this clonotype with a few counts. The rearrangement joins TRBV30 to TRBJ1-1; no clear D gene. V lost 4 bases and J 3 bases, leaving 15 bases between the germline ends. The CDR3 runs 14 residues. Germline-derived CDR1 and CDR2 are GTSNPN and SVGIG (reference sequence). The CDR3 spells CAWNRMYGDTEAFF. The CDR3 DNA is TGTGCCTGGAACCGAATGTACGGGGACACTGAAGCTTTCTTT. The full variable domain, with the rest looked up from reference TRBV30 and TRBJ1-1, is SQTIHQWPATLVQPVGSPLSLECTVEGTSNPNLYWYRQAAGRGLQLLFYSVGIGQISSEVPQNLSASRPQDRQFILSSKKLLLSDSGFYLCAWNRMYGDTEAFFGQGTRLTVV.

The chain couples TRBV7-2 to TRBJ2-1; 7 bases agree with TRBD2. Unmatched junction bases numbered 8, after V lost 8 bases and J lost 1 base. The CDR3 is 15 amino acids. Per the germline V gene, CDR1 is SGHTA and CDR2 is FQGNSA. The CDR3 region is CASGGVAASYNEQFF. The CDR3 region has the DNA TGTGCCAGCGGGGGGGTAGCGGCGTCCTACAATGAGCAGTTCTTC.

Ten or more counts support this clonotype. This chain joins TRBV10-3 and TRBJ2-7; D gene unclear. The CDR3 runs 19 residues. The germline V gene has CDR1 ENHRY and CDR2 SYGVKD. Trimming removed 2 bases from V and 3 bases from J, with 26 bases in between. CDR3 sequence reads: CAISEATGRLLTYDYEQYF. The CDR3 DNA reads TGTGCCATCAGTGAGGCAACGGGTCGACTCCTAACCTACGACTACGAGCAGTACTTC.